This T cell receptor (beta chain) was identified during a study of T-cell memory formation after mild COVID-19. This clonotype was seen only a few times. Via MiXCR, TCRdb re-called the 5' RACE reads, giving one row per CDR3 protein. The sample lists roughly 150,000 distinct CDR3 sequences, roughly 15% occurring once. The CDR3 consists of 13 residues. The germline gives CDR1 SQVTM, CDR2 ANQGSEA. Deletions cut 4 bases from V and 4 bases from J, with 13 bases between. This receptor was taken from an adult woman who had mild COVID-19 (a few samples of this study predate the infection). Cell type and time point are not known. Material: PBMCs or a T cell subset sorted from them (not recorded which). The chain combines TRBV29-1 with TRBJ1-2; TRBD1 might be the D (5 bases). CDR3 DNA: TGCAGCGTTGTCGGGGGAGATAGCTATGGCTACACCTTC. Its translation: CSVVGGDSYGYTF.